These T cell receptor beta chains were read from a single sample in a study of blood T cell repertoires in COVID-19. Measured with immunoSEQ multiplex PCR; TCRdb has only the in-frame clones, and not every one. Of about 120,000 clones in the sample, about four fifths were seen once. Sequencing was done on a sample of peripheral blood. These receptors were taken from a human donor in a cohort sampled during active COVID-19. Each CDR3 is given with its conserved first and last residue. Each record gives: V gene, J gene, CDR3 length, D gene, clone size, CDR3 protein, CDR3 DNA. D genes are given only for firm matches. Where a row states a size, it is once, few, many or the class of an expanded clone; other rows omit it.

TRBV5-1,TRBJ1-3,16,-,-,CASSLVAGASGNTIYF,TGCGCCAGCAGCTTGGTCGCGGGAGCCTCTGGAAACACCATATATTTT
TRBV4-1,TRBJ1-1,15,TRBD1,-,CASSQDGQGSTEAFF,TGCGCCAGCAGCCAAGACGGACAGGGATCCACTGAAGCTTTCTTT
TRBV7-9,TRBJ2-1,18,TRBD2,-,CASDSGTGGLAGFNEQFF,TGTGCCAGCGATAGTGGGACAGGTGGACTAGCGGGCTTCAATGAGCAGTTCTTC
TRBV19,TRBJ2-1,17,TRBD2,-,CATLGLAGGLGYNEQFF,TGTGCCACCCTCGGGCTAGCGGGAGGGCTAGGATACAATGAGCAGTTCTTC
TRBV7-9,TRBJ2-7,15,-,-,CASSQRGSTLGEQYF,TGTGCCAGCAGCCAACGAGGGAGCACCCTGGGCGAGCAGTACTTC
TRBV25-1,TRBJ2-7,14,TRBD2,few,CASSGTSGRVEQYF,TGTGCCAGCAGTGGGACTAGCGGGAGGGTCGAGCAGTACTTC
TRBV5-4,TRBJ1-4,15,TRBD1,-,CASSLGGTGAEKLFF,TGTGCCAGCAGCTTGGGTGGGACAGGGGCCGAAAAACTGTTTTTT
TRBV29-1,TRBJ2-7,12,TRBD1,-,CSVGDRGGEQYF,TGCAGCGTCGGGGACAGGGGTGGCGAGCAGTACTTC
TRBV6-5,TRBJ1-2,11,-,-,CASGMSYGYTF,TGTGCCAGCGGCATGTCCTATGGCTACACCTTC
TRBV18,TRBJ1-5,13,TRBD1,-,CASSGDSNQPQHF,TGTGCCAGCTCAGGGGACAGTAATCAGCCCCAGCATTTT
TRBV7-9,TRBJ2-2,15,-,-,CASSPHYQNTGELFF,TGTGCCAGCAGCCCCCACTACCAGAACACCGGGGAGCTGTTTTTT
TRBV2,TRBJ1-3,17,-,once,CASSVQVTGSGGNTIYF,TGTGCCAGCAGTGTTCAAGTTACAGGCTCTGGTGGAAACACCATATATTTT
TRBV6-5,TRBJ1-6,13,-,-,CASNTEHNSPLHF,TGTGCCAGCAATACAGAGCATAATTCACCCCTCCACTTT
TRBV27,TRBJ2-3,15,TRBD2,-,CASSLAGVDTDTQYF,TGTGCCAGCAGTTTGGCGGGGGTGGACACAGATACGCAGTATTTT
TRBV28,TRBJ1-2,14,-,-,CASSPGGGTYGYTF,TGTGCCAGCAGCCCTGGGGGGGGGACTTATGGCTACACCTTC
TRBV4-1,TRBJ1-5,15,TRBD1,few,CASSQGDTRNQPQHF,TGCGCCAGCTCGCAGGGGGATACCCGCAATCAGCCCCAGCATTTT
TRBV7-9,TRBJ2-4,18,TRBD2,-,CASSLRASGSRAKNIQYF,TGTGCCAGCAGCTTAAGGGCTAGCGGGAGTAGGGCCAAAAACATTCAGTACTTC
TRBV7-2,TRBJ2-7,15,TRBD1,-,CASSFPGTASYEQYF,TGTGCCAGCAGCTTCCCTGGGACAGCGTCCTACGAGCAGTACTTC
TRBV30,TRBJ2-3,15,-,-,CAWKFRGSLADTQYF,TGTGCCTGGAAGTTCCGGGGTTCTCTCGCAGATACGCAGTATTTT
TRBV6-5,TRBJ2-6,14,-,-,CASRGRSGANVLTF,TGTGCCAGCAGGGGGCGCTCTGGGGCCAACGTCCTGACTTTC
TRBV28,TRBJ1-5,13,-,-,CASRREEVQPQHF,TGTGCCAGCAGGAGGGAAGAAGTTCAGCCCCAGCATTTT
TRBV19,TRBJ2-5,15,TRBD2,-,CASSIQRDYQETQYF,TGTGCCAGTAGTATTCAGCGGGACTACCAAGAGACCCAGTACTTC
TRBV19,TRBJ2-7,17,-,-,CASSPYSGRQLTYEQYF,TGTGCCAGTAGTCCCTATTCCGGCCGACAGTTAACCTACGAGCAGTACTTC
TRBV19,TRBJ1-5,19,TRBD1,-,CASKEGPGQTSYSNQPQHF,TGTGCCAGTAAGGAGGGGCCGGGACAGACCTCTTATAGCAATCAGCCCCAGCATTTT
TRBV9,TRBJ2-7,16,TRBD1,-,CASSVGEGTGFREQYF,TGTGCCAGCAGCGTAGGGGAGGGGACAGGGTTTCGTGAGCAGTACTTC
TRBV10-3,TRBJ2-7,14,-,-,CAIRGTGKTYEQYF,TGTGCCATCAGAGGTACAGGCAAGACCTACGAGCAGTACTTC
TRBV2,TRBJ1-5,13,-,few,CASRETGNQPQHF,TGTGCCAGCAGAGAGACAGGCAATCAGCCCCAGCATTTT
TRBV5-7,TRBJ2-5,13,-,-,CASSLGTNQTQYF,TGTGCCAGCAGCCTCGGAACTAATCAGACCCAGTACTTC
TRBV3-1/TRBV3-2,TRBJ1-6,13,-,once,CASSQDGNSPLHF,TGTGCCAGCAGCCAAGACGGTAATTCACCCCTCCACTTT
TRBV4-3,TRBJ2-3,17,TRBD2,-,CASSQGGLAGNTDTQYF,TGCGCCAGCAGCCAAGGGGGACTAGCGGGGAACACAGATACGCAGTATTTT
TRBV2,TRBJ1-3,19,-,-,CASRARGGTSSGRGNTIYF,TGTGCCAGCAGGGCAAGGGGGGGAACGTCCTCTGGTCGTGGAAACACCATATATTTT
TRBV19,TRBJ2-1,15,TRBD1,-,CASSIGQGLYNEQFF,TGTGCCAGTAGTATAGGACAGGGATTATACAATGAGCAGTTCTTC
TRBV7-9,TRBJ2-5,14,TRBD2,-,CASSHGLAKETQYF,TGTGCCAGCAGCCATGGACTAGCGAAAGAGACCCAGTACTTC
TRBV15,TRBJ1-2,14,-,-,CATSRRTYPYGYTF,TGTGCCACCAGCAGACGAACTTACCCTTATGGCTACACCTTC
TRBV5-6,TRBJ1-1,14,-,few,CASSLQGILPEAFF,TGTGCCAGCAGCTTACAGGGTATACTTCCTGAAGCTTTCTTT
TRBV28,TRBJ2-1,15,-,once,CASSPPRGHYNEQFF,TGTGCCAGCAGTCCCCCCCGCGGCCATTACAATGAGCAGTTCTTC
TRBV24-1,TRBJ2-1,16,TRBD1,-,CATSDIGGGWYNEQFF,TGTGCCACCAGTGATATAGGGGGCGGATGGTACAATGAGCAGTTCTTC
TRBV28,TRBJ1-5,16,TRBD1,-,CASSLSTGVSNQPQHF,TGTGCCAGCAGTTTATCGACAGGGGTTAGCAATCAGCCCCAGCATTTT
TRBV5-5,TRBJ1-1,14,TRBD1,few,CASSSQGARTEAFF,TGTGCCAGCAGCTCACAGGGGGCGCGTACTGAAGCTTTCTTT
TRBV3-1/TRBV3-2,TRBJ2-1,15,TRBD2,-,CASSRGLAGDNEQFF,TGTGCCAGCAGCCGAGGACTAGCGGGGGACAATGAGCAGTTCTTC
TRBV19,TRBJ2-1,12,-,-,CASSMITGEQFF,TGTGCCAGTAGTATGATTACGGGTGAGCAGTTCTTC
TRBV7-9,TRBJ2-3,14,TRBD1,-,CASSRQGSPDTQYF,TGTGCCAGCAGCCGACAGGGTTCTCCAGATACGCAGTATTTT
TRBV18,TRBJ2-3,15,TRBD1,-,CASSPAGQGEDTQYF,TGTGCCAGCTCACCAGCGGGACAGGGGGAAGATACGCAGTATTTT
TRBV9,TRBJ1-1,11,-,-,CASSVGQEAFF,TGTGCCAGCAGCGTAGGGCAGGAAGCTTTCTTT
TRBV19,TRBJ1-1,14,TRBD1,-,CASTTGQMNTEAFF,TGTGCCTCTACGACAGGGCAAATGAACACTGAAGCTTTCTTT